This T cell receptor beta chain was found in a study of OX40 agonist ivuxolimab in advanced cancers. The germline V gene encodes CDR1 MNHEY and CDR2 SMNVEV (reference sequence). The CDR3 covers 12 residues. V lost 6 bases and J lost 12; bases outside the gene matches: 7. Profiled with immunoSEQ multiplex PCR; TCRdb holds only in-frame clones, not every one. Altogether under 25,000 clones are present, about 86% being singletons, with the ten largest covering roughly 15%. Comment on this clone: Its matching antigen is unknown.

Points from the study as a whole: Researchers did not establish what antigens the expanded peripheral T cells target.

This chain links TRBV27 with TRBJ2-1, with TRBD1 matching over 8 bases. The sequence was obtained from an adult with an advanced solid tumor such as melanoma, head and neck, liver or kidney cancer. The sample here was CD4+ or CD8+ T cells sorted from blood, taken in a trial of the OX40 agonist ivuxolimab. This CDR3 reads CASSLTGGRQFF. The DNA for the CDR3 is TGTGCCAGCAGCCTCACAGGGGGTAGGCAGTTCTTC.